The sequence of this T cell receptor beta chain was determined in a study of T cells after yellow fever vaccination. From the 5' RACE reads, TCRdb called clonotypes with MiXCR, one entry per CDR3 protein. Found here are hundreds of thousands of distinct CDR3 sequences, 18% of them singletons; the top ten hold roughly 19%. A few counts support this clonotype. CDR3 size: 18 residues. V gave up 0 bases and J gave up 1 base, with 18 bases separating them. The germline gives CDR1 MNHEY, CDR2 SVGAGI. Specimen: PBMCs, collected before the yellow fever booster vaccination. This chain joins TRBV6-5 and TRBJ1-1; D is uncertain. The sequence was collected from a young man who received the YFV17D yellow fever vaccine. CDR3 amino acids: CASSYSFGRRGGNTEAFF. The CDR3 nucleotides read TGTGCCAGCAGTTACTCATTTGGTCGAAGAGGAGGGAACACTGAAGCTTTCTTT.